The 26 T cell receptor beta chains below all came from one sample that was sequenced in a study of cytomegalovirus exposure and HLA in healthy donors. The PCR had 60 Vbeta and 13 Jbeta primers. TCRdb's copy holds only in-frame clones and misses some; the assay was immunoSEQ multiplex PCR. The repertoire includes roughly 130,000 clones, 55% to 75% of them detected once, and approximately 1.5% sits in the top ten. Specimen: PBMCs. These receptors all come from a man aged 25 to 45 in good health and CMV-seropositive.

The CDR3 DNA reads as TGTGCCAGCAGCTTATCCACAGGGGTGCTGAATGAGCAGTTCTTC. Translating gives CASSLSTGVLNEQFF. The rearrangement links TRBV7-2 to TRBJ2-1, with 7 bases fitting TRBD1. The germline V gene has CDR1 SGHTA and CDR2 FQGNSA. This CDR3 contains 15 residues. With V trimmed by 2 bases and J by 7 bases, 8 bases remained unmatched.

There are many counts of this clone. The gene calls are TRBV4-3 and TRBJ1-1; possible D gene TRBD1, 6 bases. This CDR3 has 14 residues. The germline V and J ends were trimmed by 0 bases and 4 bases, with 9 bases remaining between them. Germline loops: CDR1 LGHNA, CDR2 YSLEER. The CDR3 here is CASSQDRRGTEAFF. CDR3 bases: TGCGCCAGCAGCCAAGATCGCAGGGGCACTGAAGCTTTCTTT.

This chain links TRBV10-3 with TRBJ2-1, with a tentative D call TRBD2 (6 bases). V lost 8 bases, J lost 8 bases, and 22 bases lay in between. In germline, CDR1 is ENHRY, CDR2 SYGVKD. The CDR3 loop spans 15 amino acids. CDR3 sequence: CAIRRGVDGADEQFF. In DNA, the CDR3 is TGTGCCATCCGTCGCGGGGTCGACGGCGCAGATGAGCAGTTCTTC.

The chain has TRBV5-4 and TRBJ2-2; 12 positions match TRBD2. J gave up 2 bases and V 2 bases, and 4 bases lay outside the gene matches. CDR3 size: 17 residues. Germline V gene sequence: CDR1 SGHNT, CDR2 YYREEE (reference sequence). CDR3 sequence (DNA): TGTGCCAGCAGCTTACCGACTAGCGGGAGAAACACCGGGGAGCTGTTTTTT. It is translated as CASSLPTSGRNTGELFF.

V usage is TRBV10-2 and J usage is TRBJ1-1; the D is unclear. CDR3 length: 13 amino acids. Deletions cut 4 bases from V and 1 base from J, with 7 bases between. Germline CDR1 WSHSY, CDR2 SAAADI. The CDR3 is CASSVRRNTEAFF. CDR3 in DNA: TGCGCCAGCAGTGTGCGTCGGAACACTGAAGCTTTCTTT.

The table lists this clone with a few counts. The rearrangement joins TRBV7-2 to TRBJ2-7; D may be TRBD2 (6 bases). Trimming removed 5 bases from V and 4 bases from J, with 18 bases in between. The germline CDR1 and CDR2 sequences are SGHTA and FQGNSA. The CDR3 length is 15 residues. CDR3: CASSQGGRRPYEQYF. The CDR3 nucleotides are TGTGCCAGCAGCCAGGGAGGTCGCCGTCCGTACGAGCAGTACTTC.

This chain links TRBV7-3 with TRBJ2-6, with a weak D call TRBD1 (6 bases). Germline values: CDR1 SGHTA, CDR2 FQGTGA. The CDR3 has 16 amino acids. The germline V and J ends were trimmed by 0 bases and 2 bases, with 8 bases remaining between them. The CDR3 DNA sequence: TGTGCCAGCAGCTTAACAGGGGGTACTGGGGCCAACGTCCTGACTTTC. It encodes CASSLTGGTGANVLTF. The variable domain in full, completed from reference TRBV7-3 and TRBJ2-6, reads GAGVSQTPSNKVTEKGKYVELRCDPISGHTALYWYRQSLGQGPEFLIYFQGTGAADDSGLPNDRFFAVRPEGSVSTLKIQRTERGDSAVYLCASSLTGGTGANVLTFGAGSRLTVL.

The CDR3 DNA sequence: TGCGCCAGCAGCATGGCGGGAGGGCCGGCTGAGCAGTTCTTC. It codes for CASSMAGGPAEQFF. V usage is TRBV5-1 and J usage is TRBJ2-1; 9 nucleotides line up with TRBD2. The germline gives CDR1 SGHRS, CDR2 YFSETQ. The CDR3 is 14 amino acids. The V gene end was trimmed by 4 bases and the J gene end by 9 bases; junction bases not matched to a gene: 8.

The chain is built from TRBV10-1 and TRBJ2-3; the D gene is possibly TRBD2 (6 bases). V was trimmed by 6 bases and J by 0 bases, leaving 13 bases between them. The V gene's germline CDR1 is WNHNN and CDR2 SYGVQD (reference sequence). The CDR3 is made up of 15 amino acids. CDR3 in amino acids: CASSHPGTSTDTQYF. CDR3 in DNA: TGCGCCAGCAGCCACCCAGGGACTAGCACAGATACGCAGTATTTT.

The chain has TRBV5-1 and TRBJ2-2; 14 nucleotides agree with TRBD2. V lost 3 bases to trimming and J lost 4 bases; unmatched junction nucleotides: 2. Per the germline V gene, CDR1 is SGHRS and CDR2 is YFSETQ. The CDR3 is 16 residues long. CDR3 residues: CASSSGLAGGTGELFF. The CDR3 DNA is TGCGCCAGCAGCTCAGGACTAGCGGGAGGCACCGGGGAGCTGTTTTTT.

The chain is built from TRBV15 and TRBJ2-3; D gene unclear. The CDR3 has 15 amino acids. Germline CDR1 and CDR2: LNHNV and YYDKDF (reference sequence). V was cut by 1 base and J by 2 bases, with 10 bases left in between. The CDR3, as DNA: TGTGCCACCAGCAGAGTTGGCAGTACCACAGATACGCAGTATTTT. It encodes CATSRVGSTTDTQYF.

The chain has TRBV5-1 and TRBJ2-7; TRBD1 matches 10 bases. There are 13 residues in the CDR3. Trimming removed 4 bases from V and 7 bases from J; junction bases left unmatched: 5. CDR1 SGHRS and CDR2 YFSETQ come from the germline V gene. Here the CDR3 reads CASSQGQGGEQYF. For the CDR3, the DNA is TGCGCCAGCAGCCAAGGACAGGGGGGTGAGCAGTACTTC.

V gene TRBV5-1 combines with J gene TRBJ2-7; 8 bases line up with TRBD1. Germline CDR1 is SGHRS and CDR2 is YFSETQ. The CDR3 sequence is 16 residues long. V shed 1 base and J 5 bases; nucleotides not matched to a gene: 11. CDR3 nucleotide sequence: TGCGCCAGCAGCTTGCTATCGACAGGGGCGGAAAACGAGCAGTACTTC. It translates to CASSLLSTGAENEQYF.

The chain carries TRBV29-1 and TRBJ2-7; 7 nucleotides line up with TRBD2. The CDR3 is 15 residues long. The V and J ends lost 6 bases and 3 bases, in that order; junction bases with no gene match: 14. Germline CDR1 SQVTM, CDR2 ANQGSEA. This CDR3 reads CSVGFGGVLNYEQYF. The DNA for the CDR3 is TGCAGCGTCGGTTTTGGGGGGGTTTTAAACTACGAGCAGTACTTC.

This clone was counted between two and nine times. The chain uses TRBV27 and TRBJ1-2; TRBD1 is a possible D gene (6 bases). V was pared by 5 bases and J by 4 bases, with 11 bases between. This CDR3 has 13 residues. Germline CDR1 is MNHEY and CDR2 is SMNVEV (reference sequence). The CDR3 DNA sequence: TGTGCCAGCAGTCTACAGGGCGTCTATGGCTACACCTTC. Amino acids: CASSLQGVYGYTF.

The V gene is TRBV5-1, the J gene TRBJ2-3; 7 bases fit TRBD2. This CDR3 spans 17 amino acids. V was clipped by 0 bases and J by 4 bases; unmatched bases: 11. Germline loops: CDR1 SGHRS, CDR2 YFSETQ. The CDR3 DNA sequence: TGCGCCAGCAGCTTGGAAAGTGCGGGAGCTGGCGCAGATACGCAGTATTTT. This codes for CASSLESAGAGADTQYF.

Only one count was recorded for this clone. The V call is TRBV27, the J call TRBJ2-7; TRBD1 is a possible D gene (6 bases). Germline V gives CDR1 MNHEY, CDR2 SMNVEV (reference sequence). Trimming cost V 0 bases and J 6 bases, with 18 bases left between them. This CDR3 spans 16 amino acids. CDR3 in amino acids: CASSLSRGATAVEQYF. Written as DNA, the CDR3 is TGTGCCAGCAGTTTATCCAGGGGAGCGACCGCCGTCGAGCAGTACTTC.

The chain recombines TRBV5-4 with TRBJ2-2, with D hard to call. Germline V gene lookup returns CDR1 SGHNT and CDR2 YYREEE (reference sequence). This CDR3 spans 13 amino acids. V was pared by 0 bases and J by 8 bases, with 8 bases between. This CDR3 reads CASSLVVSGELFF. In DNA, the CDR3 is TGTGCCAGCAGCTTGGTAGTCTCGGGGGAGCTGTTTTTT.

This chain links TRBV11-2 with TRBJ1-1, with D possibly being TRBD1 (5 bases). CDR3 size: 12 residues. Trimming pared 5 bases from V and 7 bases from J, leaving 11 bases between. Germline CDR1 is SGHAT and CDR2 is FQNNGV. CDR3 sequence reads: CASSTTAHEAFF. CDR3 nucleotide sequence: TGTGCCAGCAGCACGACAGCCCATGAAGCTTTCTTT.

This chain joins TRBV18 and TRBJ1-5; 10 nucleotides agree with TRBD1. The germline CDR1 and CDR2 sequences are KGHSH and LQKENI. This CDR3 has 15 residues. The V and J ends lost 4 bases and 6 bases, in that order; junction bases with no gene match: 6. In nucleotides, the CDR3 is TGTGCCAGCTCACAGACAGGGGGCGCGGGTCAGCCCCAGCATTTT. Translation: CASSQTGGAGQPQHF.

The gene calls are TRBV2 and TRBJ2-7; TRBD2 aligns across 12 bases. The ends lost 4 bases at V and 2 bases at J; junction bases unmatched: 3. The CDR3 is made up of 15 amino acids. Germline lookup yields CDR1 SNHLY and CDR2 FYNNEI. DNA of the CDR3: TGTGCCAGCAGTGTAACTAGCGGGAGGCCCTACGAGCAGTACTTC. Translating it yields CASSVTSGRPYEQYF.

Comments on this clone: The sample carries other DNA sequences with the same CDR3. The rearrangement joins TRBV5-1 to TRBJ1-2, with TRBD1 matching 8 bases. Germline V gene data show CDR1 as SGHRS and CDR2 as YFSETQ. Germline trimming cut 4 bases from V and 8 bases from J; bases unmatched to any gene: 7. CDR3 size: 13 residues. This CDR3 is CASSIGQGGGYTF. CDR3 DNA: TGCGCCAGCAGCATCGGACAGGGAGGGGGCTACACCTTC.

The CDR3 region is CASSLQGMDQPQHF. CDR3 nucleotide sequence: TGTGCCAGCAGCCTACAGGGTATGGATCAGCCCCAGCATTTT. V is TRBV2 and J is TRBJ1-5, with D possibly being TRBD1 (6 bases). This CDR3 is built from 14 residues. V was shortened by 6 bases and J by 5 bases, with 14 bases between the two germline ends. Germline V gene data show CDR1 as SNHLY and CDR2 as FYNNEI.

The chain uses TRBV5-1 and TRBJ2-4; D not resolved. The CDR3 is 15 residues long. Trimming stripped 2 bases from V and 0 bases from J, with 9 bases between. Germline-derived CDR1 and CDR2 are SGHRS and YFSETQ. The CDR3 nucleotides read TGCGCCAGCAGCTTTAACACCAGAGCCAAAAACATTCAGTACTTC. Protein product: CASSFNTRAKNIQYF.

This clone was seen a handful of times. The chain recombines TRBV10-3 with TRBJ1-1; D is undetermined. Trimming pared 6 bases from V and 7 bases from J, leaving 18 bases between. Germline assignment: CDR1 ENHRY and CDR2 SYGVKD. The CDR3 is made up of 14 amino acids. The CDR3 nucleotides read TGTGCCATCAGCCTTACTGATACGGGAATTGAAGCTTTCTTT. Translating it yields CAISLTDTGIEAFF.

In this sample, this clone turned up a few times. V is TRBV9 and J is TRBJ2-3; D might be TRBD2 (6 bases). Trimming took 1 base from V and 1 from J, leaving 10 bases between them. Germline CDR1 is SGDLS and CDR2 is YYNGEE. CDR3 length equals 15 residues. For the CDR3, the DNA is TGTGCCAGCAGCGTATGGGGACTTCGCACAGATACGCAGTATTTT. Its protein is CASSVWGLRTDTQYF.